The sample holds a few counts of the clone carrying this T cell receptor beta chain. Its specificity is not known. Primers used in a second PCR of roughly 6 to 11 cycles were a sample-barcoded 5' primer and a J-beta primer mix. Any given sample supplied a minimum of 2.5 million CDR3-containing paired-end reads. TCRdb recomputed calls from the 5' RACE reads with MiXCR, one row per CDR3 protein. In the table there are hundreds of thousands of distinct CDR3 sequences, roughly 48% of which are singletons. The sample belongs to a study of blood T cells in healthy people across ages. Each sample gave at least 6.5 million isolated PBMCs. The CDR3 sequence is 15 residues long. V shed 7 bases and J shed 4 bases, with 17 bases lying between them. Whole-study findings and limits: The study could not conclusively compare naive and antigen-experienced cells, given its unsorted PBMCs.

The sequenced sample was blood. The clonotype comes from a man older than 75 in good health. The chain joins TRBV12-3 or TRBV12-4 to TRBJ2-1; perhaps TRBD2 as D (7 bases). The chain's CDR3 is CASTLGGAWYNEQFF. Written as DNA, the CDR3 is TGTGCCAGCACCTTAGGGGGGGCATGGTACAATGAGCAGTTCTTC.